These T cell receptor beta chains were read from a single sample in a study of vaccination effects on CD4 cells after COVID-19. Sequencing used immunoSEQ multiplex PCR; TCRdb keeps in-frame clones, though not all of them. The profile shows roughly 40,000 clones, around 73% of them singletons. No antigen is known for these receptors. The material sequenced was CD4+ T cells from PBMCs cultured without peptide, taken after COVID-19 vaccination. These receptors were taken from a human donor who received a COVID-19 vaccine. CDR3s include the opening cysteine and the closing phenylalanine or tryptophan. D genes are given only for firm matches. Some rows mark clone size as missing; the rest say once, few, many or name a class of expanded clone.

.	.	TRBV10-2	TRBJ2-5	TGCGCCAGCAGTGAGGGAACCAGAACAGAGACCCAGTACTTC	CASSEGTRTETQYF
TRBD1	.	TRBV5-4	TRBJ2-7	TGTGCCAGCAGCAGGACAGGGATGAACGAGCAGTACTTC	CASSRTGMNEQYF
.	once	TRBV19	TRBJ2-5	TGTGCCAGTAGTCACCAGACTTTACAAGAGACCCAGTACTTC	CASSHQTLQETQYF
.	.	TRBV6-1	TRBJ2-5	TGTGCCAGCAGTGATCAGCCTCAAGAGACCCAGTACTTC	CASSDQPQETQYF
TRBD1	once	TRBV13	TRBJ1-1	TGTGCCAGCAGCCCGAGACAGGGGAACACTGAAGCTTTCTTT	CASSPRQGNTEAFF
.	.	TRBV5-1	TRBJ2-5	TGCGCCAGCAGCGTTGGAGCGGTTGCCCAAGAGACCCAGTACTTC	CASSVGAVAQETQYF
TRBD2	once	TRBV3-1/TRBV3-2	TRBJ2-5	TGTGCCAGCAGCCAACTGCGGGGGGAAGGAGAGACCCAGTACTTC	CASSQLRGEGETQYF
TRBD2	.	TRBV7-7	TRBJ2-3	TGTGCCAGCAGCTTAGGTCGGGGGGACCGCACAGATACGCAGTATTTT	CASSLGRGDRTDTQYF
.	.	TRBV5-1	TRBJ2-7	TGCGCCAGCAGCTTGTTGGCCTCGAGCTCCTACGAGCAGTACTTC	CASSLLASSSYEQYF
TRBD2	few	TRBV6-5	TRBJ2-5	TGTGCCAGCAGTTACTCCGCGGGGGTCCCGTACTTC	CASSYSAGVPYF
TRBD2	few	TRBV10-3	TRBJ2-1	TGTGCCATCAGCGCGACGTCGGGAGGAGAGCAGTTCTTC	CAISATSGGEQFF
.	.	TRBV10-3	TRBJ1-5	TGTGCCATCAGTGGTGGGAGCCAGGGAAATCAGCCCCAGCATTTT	CAISGGSQGNQPQHF
.	.	TRBV5-6	TRBJ2-3	TGTGCCAGCAGCCCATATAACACGAGGGGGTTAGCAGATACGCAGTATTTT	CASSPYNTRGLADTQYF
TRBD2	once	TRBV10-3	TRBJ2-1	TGTGCCATTGCGAACCCTGGGACTAGCGGGGGGCCCTACAATGAGCAGTTCTTC	CAIANPGTSGGPYNEQFF
.	once	TRBV7-9	TRBJ2-3	TGTGCCAGCAGCCCAATGGGAGATACGCAGTATTTT	CASSPMGDTQYF
TRBD1	.	TRBV5-1	TRBJ2-5	TGCGCCAGCAGCCTAATTCCCGGGACAGGGGACGAGACCCAGTACTTC	CASSLIPGTGDETQYF
.	few	TRBV5-4	TRBJ2-6	TGTGCCAGCAACCGGGGGGCCTCTGGGGCCAACGTCCTGACTTTC	CASNRGASGANVLTF
TRBD2	few	TRBV19	TRBJ2-1	TGTGCCAGTAGTACTAGCGGAGGCTCCTACAATGAGCAGTTCTTC	CASSTSGGSYNEQFF
TRBD2	.	TRBV18	TRBJ2-7	TGTGCCAGCTCACCCACGACTGCTAGCGGGAGTTACCAATCACAGAAGCAGTACTTC	CASSPTTASGSYQSQKQYF
TRBD2	.	TRBV6-5	TRBJ2-3	TGTGCCAGCAGTTACTCGACTAGCGCCCCGGATACGCAGTATTTT	CASSYSTSAPDTQYF
TRBD2	.	TRBV19	TRBJ2-3	TGTGCCAGTACAGGGACTAGCGGGGAGAAGTTT	CASTGTSGEKF
.	once	TRBV27	TRBJ2-7	TGTGCCAGCAGTTTACAGGGAAGAATGTGGGAGCAGTACTTC	CASSLQGRMWEQYF
TRBD2	.	TRBV6-1	TRBJ2-3	TGTGCCAGCAGTGAATGGACTAGCGGGGGCACAGATACGCAGTATTTT	CASSEWTSGGTDTQYF
.	.	TRBV29-1	TRBJ1-2	TGCAGCGTTGCGGGGGGGGGTCCCTATGGCTACACCTTC	CSVAGGGPYGYTF
TRBD1	.	TRBV6-2/TRBV6-3	TRBJ2-1	TGTGCCAGCAGTTACGGACAGGGGAGGACCTACAATGAGCAGTTCTTC	CASSYGQGRTYNEQFF
.	.	TRBV13	TRBJ2-3	TGTGCCAGCAGCCCCAGGGAAACCAGCACAGATACGCAGTATTTT	CASSPRETSTDTQYF
.	once	TRBV19	TRBJ1-1	TGTGCCAGTAGTATACCAGGGAGGAACACTGAAGCTTTCTTT	CASSIPGRNTEAFF
.	.	TRBV5-6	TRBJ1-3	TGTGCCAGCAGCTTGGACCGGCGAAACACCATATATTTT	CASSLDRRNTIYF
.	.	TRBV6-5	TRBJ1-1	TGTGCCAGCAGCCGGAGCGGGACGGCGAACACTGAAGCTTTCTTT	CASSRSGTANTEAFF
TRBD1	.	TRBV5-6	TRBJ1-1	TGTGCCAGCAGCTTGCCTGCAGGGGGCACTGAAGCTTTCTTT	CASSLPAGGTEAFF
.	.	TRBV2	TRBJ2-7	TGTGCCAGCAGTGACGGGATAATCTCCTACGAGCAGTACTTC	CASSDGIISYEQYF
.	.	TRBV19	TRBJ2-4	TGTGCCAGTAGCGATTTAATAGCCAAAAACATTCAGTACTTC	CASSDLIAKNIQYF
.	few	TRBV19	TRBJ1-2	TGTGCCAGTACCCGGCAGGGCCTTACCACCTATGGCTACACCTTC	CASTRQGLTTYGYTF
.	.	TRBV6-6	TRBJ1-2	TGTGCCAGCAGTTCTCAGGTTGGCTATGGCTACACCTTC	CASSSQVGYGYTF
.	medium-sized	TRBV27	TRBJ1-3	TGTGCCAGCAGCCGGAAGTGGGGGGGGCAATCCAGAAACACCATATATTTT	CASSRKWGGQSRNTIYF
TRBD2	few	TRBV5-4	TRBJ2-1	TGTGCCAGCAGCGTCGTAGCGGGAGGGATTTACAATGAGCAGTTCTTC	CASSVVAGGIYNEQFF
.	.	TRBV4-1	TRBJ2-3	TGCGCCAGCAGTTTCAGTGCAGATACGCAGTATTTT	CASSFSADTQYF
.	once	TRBV10-1	TRBJ2-1	TGCGCCAGCAGTGCGGCGGGGAGCTCCTACAATGAGCAGTTCTTC	CASSAAGSSYNEQFF
.	.	TRBV19	TRBJ1-1	TGTGCCAGTACTGGGGGTTGGGTAGTAAACACTGAAGCTTTCTTT	CASTGGWVVNTEAFF
.	.	TRBV5-4	TRBJ2-2	TGTGCCAGCAGCCCCGGAACCAGGGGCACAAGGTCCGGGGAGCTGTTTTTT	CASSPGTRGTRSGELFF
.	.	TRBV6-1	TRBJ1-5	TGTGCCAGCAGTGAATCTAAATCGGTAAGAAATCAGCCCCAGCATTTT	CASSESKSVRNQPQHF
.	.	TRBV16	TRBJ2-6	TGTGCCAGCAGCCAATCTGTCTCTGGGGCCAACGTCCTGACTTTC	CASSQSVSGANVLTF
.	once	TRBV5-1	TRBJ2-3	TGCGCCAGCAGCGCACAGGGTTCACGCACAGATACGCAGTATTTT	CASSAQGSRTDTQYF
.	.	TRBV25-1	TRBJ1-5	TGTGCCAGCAGTGAAGCCAGGGGCAATCAGCCCCAGCATTTT	CASSEARGNQPQHF
TRBD2	few	TRBV7-2	TRBJ2-3	TGTGCCAGCAGCTCCCTAGCGGGGTTCACAGATACGCAGTATTTT	CASSSLAGFTDTQYF
TRBD2	.	TRBV9	TRBJ2-2	TGTGCCAGCAGACCCCATTCCGGGACTAGCGGTACCGGGGAGCTGTTTTTT	CASRPHSGTSGTGELFF
TRBD1	.	TRBV11-3	TRBJ2-1	TGTGCCAGCAGCCCACGAGGGACAGTAGCCTACAATGAGCAGTTCTTC	CASSPRGTVAYNEQFF
.	.	TRBV18	TRBJ2-5	TGTGCCAGCTCACCACAGGCTAGGGAGACCCAGTACTTC	CASSPQARETQYF
.	.	TRBV6-5	TRBJ1-1	TGTGCCAGCAGTCAGGGGAACACTGAAGCTTTCTTT	CASSQGNTEAFF
.	.	TRBV15	TRBJ2-2	TGTGCCACCAGCGGGGACATTTCAGGGGTGGCCGGGGAGCTGTTTTTT	CATSGDISGVAGELFF